This T cell receptor (beta chain) was retrieved from a study of shared clonotypes between healthy human individuals (dated by TCRdb to the early 2020s). At the level of the whole study: A couple of women and a few men aged 18 to 49 years were included in the cohort. For each donor, CD4 naive and CD4 memory were each given three plates, CD8 naive was given two plates, and CD8 memory was given one plate. To estimate repertoire size and how much clonotypes are shared between individuals, the study performed deep sequencing of blood TCR repertoires from a few healthy adults. To increase sequencing depth and limit assay-specific biases, TCR repertoire library preparation and sequencing were carried out by different laboratories using diverse techniques. Per donor, leukapheresis produced somewhere between about 0.94 and 9.5 billion PBMCs.

Results the study describes overall, beyond this receptor: Pairwise subsampling indicated that sequencing depth was expected to affect the degree of clonotype sharing among donors. Larger estimated clonotype richness was generally found for naive subsets than for memory subsets. Compared with non-shared clonotypes, the clonotypes found in all four sorted-subset donors had higher generation probabilities. Sampling was limited to blood, and TCR repertoires in tissue likely differ from TCR repertoires in blood. Because the study included a small number of donors, the genetic and exposure-history diversity represented was limited. When several donors were compared, the shared fraction of clonotypes was around 4.6% for naive CD4, roughly 3.4% for naive CD8, 2% to 2.5% for memory CD4, and 0.35% to 0.5% for memory CD8. Incomplete sequencing was indicated by rarefaction of sorted-subset datasets, despite the large sequencing depth.

The donors were healthy, HIV-negative adults with no recently reported acute infections or vaccinations. Every donor was a Caucasian adult living in Nashville, Tennessee, USA. CD4+ T cells were enriched by magnetic negative selection; naive cells were then positively selected on CD45RA, and the negative fraction formed the memory subset. Blood was obtained by leukapheresis, after which PBMCs were separated by Ficoll-Histopaque density gradient centrifugation and cryopreserved in liquid nitrogen vapor phase. Analytical flow cytometry was used to check the purity and quantity of every magnetically sorted T cell population. Each sorted fraction had its genomic DNA isolated and then quantified by UV absorbance on a Nanodrop 2000c. Remarks on this clone: Its cognate antigen has yet to be identified. No base-level quality is on record; no much larger clone is a single base apart.

The germline V gene gives CDR1 as KGHSH and CDR2 as LQKENI. Trimming costs V 1 base and J 0 bases, and their ends lie 13 bases apart. The cysteine opens and the phenylalanine closes a CDR3 of 16 amino acids. Only the CDR3 DNA is retained, 48 bases long and in frame from the first base. TCR CDR3 regions were amplified from genomic DNA by multiplex PCR using the deep immunoSEQ assay. Extracted genomic DNA from each cell subset was distributed evenly across all wells of several immunoSEQ 96-well plates, and each plate was treated as a replicate. For sorted subsets, roughly 200 ng of genomic DNA, equivalent to about 30,000 T cell genomes, went into each replicate PCR. Purified libraries were measured with a Qubit 3.0 fluorometer, size-checked on a Bioanalyzer 2100, and measured again with the KAPA Library Quantification kit. Every immunoSEQ 96-well plate was sequenced on a dedicated single-read 150-cycle Illumina NextSeq 550 flow cell. On the study's bioinformatics: Because only junctional sequences without quality scores were contained in the immunoSEQ output, filtering matching that applied to full-length reads could not be performed. Sequences were annotated with PyIR, a Python wrapper for IgBLAST v1.9, and V/J genes and CDR3 were assigned using IMGT germline references. Reads were filtered out if the reads had weak V/J assignments (E-value above 1e-6), no CDR3, stop codons, out-of-frame junctions, or ambiguous translated residues. A V3J clonotype was defined by an identical inferred V gene, J gene, and CDR3 amino acid sequence. The percentage overlap between two repertoires was calculated by dividing the number of shared unique clonotypes by the size of the smaller repertoire. Three approaches were used to assess repertoire richness: RTK rarefaction, the Chao1 estimator, and Recon v2.1 estimates of unobserved clonotypes. OLGA was used to compute generation probabilities for all TCRbeta clonotypes that the gDNA method yielded from a handful of donors. Held by TCRdb, this immuneACCESS table contains in-frame sequences only and omits some clones. Under half of the omission traces to an unresolved V gene where checked; the cause of the rest is unknown. V and J calls and clone size are copied from that table; D and trimming were computed from the DNA. The sample has 1,500,000 or so clones on record, roughly 98.5% of them singletons. Under 0.45% of the sample is taken by the ten largest.

The sequencing input was naive CD4+ T cells sorted from blood. Reading the label with the study, this specimen's cell subset or site is: CD45RA+ positively selected. The sequence was obtained from a man younger than 40 in good health. In this chain, TRBV18 is recombined with TRBJ2-7; the D segment may tentatively be TRBD1 or TRBD2, each giving 6 matched bases. The nucleotides are TGTGCCAGCTCACCACGCGGGACACAGCACTCCTACGAGCAGTACTTC. Translated, it gives CASSPRGTQHSYEQYF. The reference TRBV18 and TRBJ2-7 proteins fill in what lies around the CDR3, so the full variable domain reads NAGVMQNPRHLVRRRGQEARLRCSPMKGHSHVYWYRQLPEEGLKFMVYLQKENIIDESGMPKERFSAEFPKEGPSILRIQQVVRGDSAAYFCASSPRGTQHSYEQYFGPGTRLTVT.